This T cell receptor beta chain was captured by sequencing in a study of blood T cells in healthy people across ages. Overall study context: Every two T cells gave about one barcoded beta molecule via template switching. Overall study findings and caveats: Observed TCR beta diversity showed a strong correlation with the percentage of naive T cells as measured by flow cytometry.

PCR was performed a second time for about 6 to 12 cycles using a sample-barcoded 5' primer and a J-beta primer mix. TCRdb reanalysed the 5' RACE reads using MiXCR and keeps one entry per CDR3 protein. The repertoire holds some 850,000 distinct CDR3 sequences, with roughly 25% as singletons. On this clonotype itself: Its target is unknown.

This CDR3 has 22 residues. CDR1 and CDR2 from the germline V gene are MGHRA and YSYEKL. V lost 5 bases to trimming and J lost 2 bases, with 37 bases between them. These records were also assigned to another study, of T cells of mothers and their children.

The sequence was obtained from a boy aged 5 to 17 in good health. Sequencing was done on a sample of blood. V usage is TRBV4-1 and J usage is TRBJ2-7, with D perhaps matching TRBD1 (7 bases). The CDR3 region has the DNA TGCGCCAGCAGCTTACGCCAAGGGACGGGGACAGAGAGTTGGGGGGCGACCTACGAGCAGTACTTC. This codes for CASSLRQGTGTESWGATYEQYF.